This T cell receptor beta chain was retrieved from a study of shared clonotypes between healthy human individuals. Study-level findings and limits: Large sequencing depth failed to make sorted-subset sequencing complete, rarefaction showed.

In the case of this clone: The antigen remains unidentified.

The CDR3 is made up of 14 amino acids. Germline V gene sequence: CDR1 SQVTM, CDR2 ANQGSEA. V dropped 5 bases and J dropped 0 bases, with 11 bases sitting between them. The assay was immunoSEQ multiplex PCR, and TCRdb's table has in-frame clones only and misses some. The sample has over 2 million clones, about 95% seen once. The sample consisted of naive CD4+ T cells sorted from blood. The subset was: CD45RA+ positively selected. This rearrangement joins TRBV29-1 to TRBJ1-3; TRBD1 is a possible D gene (6 bases). The TCR originated in a young man in good health. This CDR3 is CSVTGSGSGNTIYF. The CDR3 coding sequence is TGCAGCGTTACAGGGAGCGGCTCTGGAAACACCATATATTTT.